The T cell receptor (beta chain) described here comes from a study of metastatic and nonmetastatic thyroid tumors. The overall study: From malignant and benign thyroid patients, repertoires in blood and in tumor or nodule tissue were compared.

Patients had received no treatment of any kind before thyroid surgery. Overall study results and limits: Versus benign nodules, malignant thyroid tumors reportedly had significantly higher TCR beta diversity, in blood and tumor.

As originally analysed: Construction of a distant-metastasis classifier for papillary thyroid cancer relied on CDR3 differences across clinicopathological groups. Via MiXCR, TCRdb re-called the PCR reads. The V and J calls reflect TCRdb's pipeline rather than the authors' work. The sample shows about 20,000 clones, 9% to 15% of them seen only once. This clone came up many times. What it binds is unknown. Sequenced: blood. The TCR comes from a male donor with papillary thyroid cancer or a benign thyroid nodule (not recorded which). Some clones in this sample may be carry-over from other donors' samples.

The CDR3 protein is CASSMGNTDTQYF. DNA for the CDR3: TGTGCCAGTAGTATGGGCAACACAGATACGCAGTATTTT. V usage is TRBV19 and J usage is TRBJ2-3, with D uncertain. The germline V gene encodes CDR1 LNHDA and CDR2 SQIVND (reference sequence). The CDR3 covers 13 residues. V was clipped by 3 bases and J by 2 bases, with 6 bases between them.